This T cell receptor beta chain was identified during a study of Ad26.COV2.S vaccination and SARS-CoV-2 variants. Study findings and constraints: Placebo and vaccine recipients had non-spike TCR breadth that was similar. Quantification of TCR breadth and depth may have yielded underestimates of total T cell responses.

Comment on this clone: The antigen is unknown.

Described treatment: some 20 received Ad26.COV2.S at low or high dose, single or two shots; 5 received placebo; per-sample allocation not given. Collection of samples fell on day 63 after the first vaccine or placebo injection. Immunization relied on an Ad26 vector, which expressed Wuhan-strain SARS-CoV-2 spike. Assay used: immunoSEQ multiplex PCR; TCRdb lists only in-frame clones, some missing. Altogether 380,000 or so clones are present, 80% to 90% being singletons, with the ten largest covering under 6%. The germline gives CDR1 LNHDA, CDR2 SQIVND (reference sequence). This CDR3 is 13 amino acids long. V was pared by 5 bases and J by 4 bases, with 9 bases between.

This clonotype originated in a person between 18 and 65 years old who received the Ad26.COV2.S COVID-19 vaccine or a placebo. The sequences come from peripheral blood, collected in a trial of Ad26.COV2.S vaccine versus placebo. The genes are TRBV19 and TRBJ1-5; tentative D call: TRBD1 (6 bases). CDR3 region: CASSAQGNQPQHF. The CDR3 DNA reads TGTGCCAGTAGTGCTCAGGGGAATCAGCCCCAGCATTTT. Using reference TRBV19 and TRBJ1-5 for the parts outside the CDR3, the full variable domain is DGGITQSPKYLFRKEGQNVTLSCEQNLNHDAMYWYRQDPGQGLRLIYYSQIVNDFQKGDIAEGYSVSREKKESFPLTVTSAQKNPTAFYLCASSAQGNQPQHFGDGTRLSIL.